Shown below are 19 T cell receptor beta chains from a single sample sequenced in a study of blood T cell repertoires in COVID-19. TCRdb keeps only in-frame clones here, not all; method: immunoSEQ multiplex PCR. Among about half a million clones listed, more than 85% were seen once. The specimen was PBMCs or T cells enriched from blood (not recorded which). Source of these receptors: an older woman who had recovered from COVID-19.

V gene TRBV7-9 combines with J gene TRBJ1-2; possible D gene TRBD1, 6 bases. CDR1 is SEHNR and CDR2 is FQNEAQ in the germline V gene (reference sequence). Trimming removed 5 bases from V and 4 bases from J, with 14 bases in between. The CDR3 covers 14 residues. The CDR3 DNA follows: TGTGCCAGCAGCATCCCAGGGGTGGTCTATGGCTACACCTTC. This codes for CASSIPGVVYGYTF. Full variable domain (outside the CDR3, taken from reference TRBV7-9 and TRBJ1-2): DTGVSQNPRHKITKRGQNVTFRCDPISEHNRLYWYRQTLGQGPEFLTYFQNEAQLEKSRLLSDRFSAERPKGSFSTLEIQRTEQGDSAMYLCASSIPGVVYGYTFGSGTRLTVV.

The count of this clone is one. This rearrangement joins TRBV29-1 to TRBJ2-3; D ambiguous. The V gene lost 3 bases and the J gene lost 2 bases, with 15 bases spanning the gap. This CDR3 contains 15 residues. CDR1 is SQVTM and CDR2 is ANQGSEA in the germline V gene. CDR3 nucleotide sequence: TGCAGCGTTGACTCGCAGAAACGCCTCACAGATACGCAGTATTTT. Protein product: CSVDSQKRLTDTQYF.

The chain couples TRBV21-1 to TRBJ1-2. TRBV21-1 is a documented pseudogene. The CDR3 length is 13 residues. Here the CDR3 reads CASSNRTGGGYTF. The CDR3 DNA sequence: TGTGCCAGCAGCAACAGGACCGGGGGTGGCTACACCTTC.

The chain uses TRBV12-3 or TRBV12-4 and TRBJ1-2; D is undetermined. Trimming cost V 3 bases and J 5 bases, with 10 bases left between them. This CDR3 region has 13 residues. The CDR3 loop is CASSFTQSYGYTF. The CDR3 DNA reads as TGTGCCAGCAGTTTTACCCAGTCTTATGGCTACACCTTC.

A single count supports this clone. The chain combines TRBV13 with TRBJ1-6; D is unclear. Germline CDR1 reads PRHDT; CDR2 reads FYEKMQ (reference sequence). Trimming stripped 4 bases from V and 6 bases from J, with 10 bases between. The CDR3 contains 14 residues. The CDR3 loop reads CASSSRRGNSPLHF. CDR3 nucleotide sequence: TGTGCCAGCAGCTCGCGACGGGGTAATTCACCCCTCCACTTT.

The chain couples TRBV21-1 to TRBJ2-7; the DNA was not used to check the table's D call, TRBD2. TRBV21-1 is an annotated pseudogene. This CDR3 spans 18 amino acids. The CDR3 DNA sequence: TGTGCCAGCAGCAAAGTGGAGACTAGTTGTTTGAGCTCCTACGAGCAGTACGTC. Its protein product is CASSKVETSCLSSYEQYV.

The gene calls are TRBV29-1 and TRBJ1-2; D perhaps matches TRBD1 (5 bases). Germline lookup yields CDR1 SQVTM and CDR2 ANQGSEA. The CDR3 extends over 13 amino acids. The V gene lost 1 base and the J gene lost 4 bases, with 10 bases spanning the gap. The chain's CDR3 is CSVEVGGGYGYTF. CDR3 in DNA: TGCAGCGTTGAAGTCGGGGGAGGCTATGGCTACACCTTC.

This clone was seen a few times. The chain joins TRBV5-1 to TRBJ1-5; D is undetermined. V lost 0 bases, J lost 1 base, and 11 bases lay in between. In germline, CDR1 is SGHRS, CDR2 YFSETQ. This CDR3 is 16 amino acids long. The CDR3 spells CASSLDSIGSNQPQHF. CDR3 nucleotide sequence: TGCGCCAGCAGCTTGGACAGTATTGGGAGCAATCAGCCCCAGCATTTT.

The J gene is TRBJ1-4, the V gene TRBV5-4; 7 bases fit TRBD1. The CDR3 contains 16 residues. The trim removed 5 bases at V and 5 bases at J, leaving 12 bases unmatched. CDR1 SGHNT and CDR2 YYREEE come from the germline V gene (reference sequence). The CDR3 sequence is CASSYKAGQTNEKLFF. The CDR3 region has the DNA TGTGCCAGCAGTTACAAGGCGGGACAGACGAATGAAAAACTGTTTTTT.

The chain links TRBV18 to TRBJ1-2; 9 nucleotides line up with TRBD1. Germline V lookup: CDR1 KGHSH, CDR2 LQKENI. The junction had 5 bases not matched to a gene; V was cut back by 2 bases and J by 4 bases. This CDR3 is 15 amino acids long. The DNA of the CDR3 is TGTGCCAGCTCACCAAGCGGACAGGGGTTCTATGGCTACACCTTC. This sequence encodes CASSPSGQGFYGYTF.

V is TRBV6-1 and J is TRBJ1-5; TRBD1 is a possible D gene (6 bases). Germline CDR1 MNHNS, CDR2 SASEGT. The CDR3 extends over 16 amino acids. V lost 0 bases to trimming and J lost 6 bases, with 15 bases between them. The CDR3 region has the DNA TGTGCCAGCAGTGAAGCTCACCGGGGGGCAGGTCAGCCCCAGCATTTT. Translated, it gives CASSEAHRGAGQPQHF.

This clone has a handful of counts. V gene TRBV6-1 combines with J gene TRBJ1-2, with TRBD1 matching over 11 bases. This CDR3 has 16 residues. V was clipped by 2 bases and J by 4 bases; unmatched bases: 6. Looked up from germline, CDR1 is MNHNS and CDR2 is SASEGT. CDR3 DNA: TGTGCCAGCAGTGAACTGGGGACAGGGGGATTCTATGGCTACACCTTC. It encodes CASSELGTGGFYGYTF.

This clone was counted a single time. The chain uses TRBV2 and TRBJ1-3; D not resolved. This CDR3 comprises 13 residues. Trimming stripped 8 bases from V and 0 bases from J, with 8 bases between. The germline V gene encodes CDR1 SNHLY and CDR2 FYNNEI. Here the CDR3 reads CASSYISGNTIYF. The CDR3 nucleotides are TGTGCCAGCTCATACATCTCTGGAAACACCATATATTTT.

This clone was seen only a few times. The rearrangement joins TRBV6-1 to TRBJ2-2, with TRBD1 matching over 7 bases. Germline trimming cut 1 base from V and 13 bases from J; bases unmatched to any gene: 6. The V gene's germline CDR1 is MNHNS and CDR2 SASEGT. The CDR3 loop spans 13 amino acids. Written as DNA, the CDR3 is TGTGCCAGCAGTGAAGTGAGGGGGCGAGGGCTGTTTTTT. This codes for CASSEVRGRGLFF.

The V call is TRBV11-3, the J call TRBJ2-7; D perhaps matches TRBD1 (6 bases). The CDR3 loop spans 15 amino acids. The V end lost 0 bases, the J end lost 2 bases, and 11 bases lay between the germline ends. In germline, CDR1 is SGHNT, CDR2 YENEEA. This CDR3 reads CASSLDRGVTYEQYF. DNA for the CDR3: TGTGCCAGCAGCTTAGACAGGGGCGTTACCTACGAGCAGTACTTC.

The count of this clone is one. CDR3 bases: TGTGCCAGCCGGGACAGGGCGACCTCTGGGGCCAACGTCCTGACTTTC. Translation gives CASRDRATSGANVLTF. The V and J genes are TRBV19 and TRBJ2-6, with 9 bases matching TRBD1. Germline V lookup: CDR1 LNHDA, CDR2 SQIVND (reference sequence). The CDR3 covers 16 residues. V was clipped by 9 bases and J by 0 bases; unmatched bases: 6.

This sequence joins TRBV4-2 and TRBJ2-3; 10 bases fit TRBD2. Germline CDR1 reads LGHNA; CDR2 reads YNFKEQ. The CDR3 runs 17 residues. The V gene end was trimmed by 3 bases and the J gene end by 3 bases; junction bases not matched to a gene: 9. This CDR3 reads CASSHSSGGASTDTQYF. The CDR3 region has the DNA TGTGCCAGCAGCCATTCAAGCGGGGGGGCCTCTACAGATACGCAGTATTTT.

The chain uses TRBV2 and TRBJ2-4, with D unresolved. Germline lookup yields CDR1 SNHLY and CDR2 FYNNEI. Between the trimmed V and J ends, which lost 3 bases and 0 bases, there was a span of 12 bases. The CDR3 sequence is 16 residues long. The CDR3 reads CASSESTVLAKNIQYF. The CDR3 DNA follows: TGTGCCAGCAGTGAGTCAACAGTACTAGCCAAAAACATTCAGTACTTC.

The V and J genes are TRBV5-1 and TRBJ1-1, with D tentatively TRBD1 (6 bases). V was shortened by 0 bases and J by 3 bases, with 12 bases between the two germline ends. Per the germline V gene, CDR1 is SGHRS and CDR2 is YFSETQ. This CDR3 has 15 amino acids. The CDR3 protein is CASSLVGGEYTEAFF. Here the CDR3 DNA reads TGCGCCAGCAGCTTGGTAGGGGGGGAGTACACTGAAGCTTTCTTT.